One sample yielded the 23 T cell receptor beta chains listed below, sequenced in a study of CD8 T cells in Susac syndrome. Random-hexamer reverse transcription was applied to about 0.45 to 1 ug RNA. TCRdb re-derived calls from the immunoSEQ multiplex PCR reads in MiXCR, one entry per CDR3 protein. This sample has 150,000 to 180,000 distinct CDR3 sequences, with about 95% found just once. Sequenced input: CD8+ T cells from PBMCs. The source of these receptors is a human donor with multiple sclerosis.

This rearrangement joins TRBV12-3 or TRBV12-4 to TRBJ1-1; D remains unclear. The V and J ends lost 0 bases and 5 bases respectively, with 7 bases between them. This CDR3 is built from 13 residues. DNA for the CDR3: TGTGCCAGCAGTTTAGCGGTCCGGACTGAAGCTTTCTTT. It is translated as CASSLAVRTEAFF.

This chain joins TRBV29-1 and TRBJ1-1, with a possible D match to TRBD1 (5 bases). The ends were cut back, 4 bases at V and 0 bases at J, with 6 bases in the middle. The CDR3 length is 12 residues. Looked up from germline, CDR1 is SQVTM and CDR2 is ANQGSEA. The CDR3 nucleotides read TGCAGCGTTGGGGGGGTGAACACTGAAGCTTTCTTT. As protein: CSVGGVNTEAFF. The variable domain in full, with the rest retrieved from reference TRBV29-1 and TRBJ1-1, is SAVISQKPSRDICQRGTSLTIQCQVDSQVTMMFWYRQQPGQSLTLIATANQGSEATYESGFVIDKFPISRPNLTFSTLTVSNMSPEDSSIYLCSVGGVNTEAFFGQGTRLTVV.

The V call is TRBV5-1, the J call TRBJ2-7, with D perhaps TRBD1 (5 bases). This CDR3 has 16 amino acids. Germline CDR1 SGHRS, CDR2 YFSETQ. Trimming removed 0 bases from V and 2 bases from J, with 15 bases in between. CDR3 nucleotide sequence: TGCGCCAGCAGCTTGGACCCGCAGGGCCGCACCTACGAGCAGTACTTC. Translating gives CASSLDPQGRTYEQYF.

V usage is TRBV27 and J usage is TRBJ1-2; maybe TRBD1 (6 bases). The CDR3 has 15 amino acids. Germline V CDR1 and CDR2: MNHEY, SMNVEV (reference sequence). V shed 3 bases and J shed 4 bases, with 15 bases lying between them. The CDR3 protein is CASSLGRTASYGYTF. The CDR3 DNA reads TGTGCCAGCAGTTTGGGCCGGACAGCGTCCTATGGCTACACCTTC.

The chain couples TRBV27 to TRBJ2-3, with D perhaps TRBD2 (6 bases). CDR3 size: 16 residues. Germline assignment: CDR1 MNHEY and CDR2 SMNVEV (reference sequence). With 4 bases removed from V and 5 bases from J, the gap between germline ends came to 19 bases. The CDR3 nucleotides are TGTGCCAGCAGTTACCTGCCCCAGGGAGGCCAAGATACGCAGTATTTT. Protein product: CASSYLPQGGQDTQYF.

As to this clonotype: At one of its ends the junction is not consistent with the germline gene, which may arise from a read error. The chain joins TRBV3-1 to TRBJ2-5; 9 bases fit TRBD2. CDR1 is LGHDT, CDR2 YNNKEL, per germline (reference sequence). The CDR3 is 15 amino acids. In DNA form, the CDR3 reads TGTGCCAGCACCCAAGGGACTAGCAGCGGAGAGACCCAGTACTTC. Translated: CASTQGTSSGETQYF.

The CDR3 DNA reads as TGTGCCAGCAGCTTAGATTCCGGCAGGAACCCCTACGAGCAGTACGTC. Amino acids: CASSLDSGRNPYEQYV. The rearrangement links TRBV7-9 to TRBJ2-7, with D unclear. Germline assignment: CDR1 SEHNR and CDR2 FQNEAQ (reference sequence). The CDR3 is 16 amino acids. The V end lost 1 base, the J end lost 2 bases, and 15 bases lay between the germline ends.

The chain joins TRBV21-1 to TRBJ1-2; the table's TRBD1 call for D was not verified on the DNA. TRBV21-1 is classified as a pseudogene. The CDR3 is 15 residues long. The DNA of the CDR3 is TGTGCCAGCAGCAAAGGAAGGGGCGGAAGCTATGGCTACACCTTC. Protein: CASSKGRGGSYGYTF.

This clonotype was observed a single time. The CDR3 bases are TGCAGCGTGGAACAGGGGACTAACTATGGCTACACCTTC. Amino acid sequence: CSVEQGTNYGYTF. The genes are TRBV29-1 and TRBJ1-2, with TRBD1 identical over 7 bases. CDR3 length: 13 residues. With V trimmed by 6 bases and J by 0 bases, 4 bases remained unmatched. CDR1 and CDR2 from the germline V gene are SQVTM and ANQGSEA.

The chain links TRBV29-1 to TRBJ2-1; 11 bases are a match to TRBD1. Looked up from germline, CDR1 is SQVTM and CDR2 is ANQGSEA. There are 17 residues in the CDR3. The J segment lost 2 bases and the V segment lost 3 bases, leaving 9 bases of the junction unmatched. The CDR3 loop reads CSVEVRTGGLTYNEQFF. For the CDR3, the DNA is TGCAGCGTTGAGGTCCGGACAGGGGGCCTTACCTACAATGAGCAGTTCTTC.

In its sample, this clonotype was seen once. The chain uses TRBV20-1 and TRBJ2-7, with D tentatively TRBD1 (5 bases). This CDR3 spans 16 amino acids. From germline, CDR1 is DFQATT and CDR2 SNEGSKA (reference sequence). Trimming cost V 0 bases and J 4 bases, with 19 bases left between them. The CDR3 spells CSARDKWQAGPYEQYF. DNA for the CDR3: TGCAGTGCTAGAGATAAATGGCAGGCAGGGCCTTACGAGCAGTACTTC.

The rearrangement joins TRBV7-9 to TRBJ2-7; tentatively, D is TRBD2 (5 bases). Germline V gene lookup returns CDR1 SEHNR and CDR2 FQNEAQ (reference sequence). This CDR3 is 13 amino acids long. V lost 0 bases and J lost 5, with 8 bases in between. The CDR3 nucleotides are TGTGCCAGCAGCTTAGCGTCGGGGAACGAGCAGTACTTC. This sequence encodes CASSLASGNEQYF. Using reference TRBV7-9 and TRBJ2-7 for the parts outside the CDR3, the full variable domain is DTGVSQNPRHKITKRGQNVTFRCDPISEHNRLYWYRQTLGQGPEFLTYFQNEAQLEKSRLLSDRFSAERPKGSFSTLEIQRTEQGDSAMYLCASSLASGNEQYFGPGTRLTVT.

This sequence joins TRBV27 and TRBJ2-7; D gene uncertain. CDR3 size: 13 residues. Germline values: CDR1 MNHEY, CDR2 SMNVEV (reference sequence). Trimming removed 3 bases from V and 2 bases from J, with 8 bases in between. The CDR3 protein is CASSFLGTYEQYF. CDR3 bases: TGTGCCAGCAGTTTTCTAGGGACCTACGAGCAGTACTTC.

DNA of the CDR3: TGTGCCAGCACCCTCGAGGGAGGGGGCGTTACCGATGGCTACACCTTC. Its translation is CASTLEGGGVTDGYTF. The chain couples TRBV12-3 or TRBV12-4 to TRBJ1-2; 7 nucleotides match TRBD1. This CDR3 has 16 amino acids. V gave up 7 bases and J gave up 6 bases; unmatched junction bases: 17.

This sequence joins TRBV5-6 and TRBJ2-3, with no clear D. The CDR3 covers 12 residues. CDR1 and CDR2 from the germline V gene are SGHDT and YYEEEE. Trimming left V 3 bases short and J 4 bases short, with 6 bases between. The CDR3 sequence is CASSSYSDTQYF. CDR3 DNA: TGTGCCAGCAGCTCCTATTCAGATACGCAGTATTTT.

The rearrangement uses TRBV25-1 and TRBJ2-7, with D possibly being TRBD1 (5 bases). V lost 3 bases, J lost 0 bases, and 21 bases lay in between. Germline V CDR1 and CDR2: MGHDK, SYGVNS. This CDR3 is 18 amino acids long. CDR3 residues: CASSDSEVQGVSSYEQYF. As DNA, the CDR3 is TGTGCCAGCAGTGATTCCGAGGTGCAGGGCGTAAGCTCCTACGAGCAGTACTTC.

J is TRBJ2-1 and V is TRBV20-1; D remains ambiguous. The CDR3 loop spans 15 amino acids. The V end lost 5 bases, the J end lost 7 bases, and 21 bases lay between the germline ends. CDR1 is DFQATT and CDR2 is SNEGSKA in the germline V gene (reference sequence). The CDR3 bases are TGCAGTGCTGCTCCCGGAAGCAGGTGGCCGAATGAGCAGTTCTTC. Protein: CSAAPGSRWPNEQFF.

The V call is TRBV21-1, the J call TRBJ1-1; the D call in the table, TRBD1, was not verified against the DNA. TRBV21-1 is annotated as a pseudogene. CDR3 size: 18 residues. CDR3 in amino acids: CASSKEQEHLNENTEAFF. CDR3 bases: TGTGCCAGCAGCAAAGAACAGGAGCACCTCAACGAGAACACTGAAGCTTTCTTT.

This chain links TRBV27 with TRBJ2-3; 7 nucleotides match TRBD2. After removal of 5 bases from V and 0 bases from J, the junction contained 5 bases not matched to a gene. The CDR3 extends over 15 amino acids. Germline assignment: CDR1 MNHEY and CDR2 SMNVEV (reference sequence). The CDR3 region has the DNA TGTGCCAGCAGTGCTTTGGGGGGGAGCACAGATACGCAGTATTTT. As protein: CASSALGGSTDTQYF.

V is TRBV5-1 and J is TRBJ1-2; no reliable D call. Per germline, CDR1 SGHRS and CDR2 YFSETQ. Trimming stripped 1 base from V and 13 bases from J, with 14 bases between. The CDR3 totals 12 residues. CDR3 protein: CASSLLQGEGTF. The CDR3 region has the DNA TGCGCCAGCAGCTTGCTACAAGGTGAAGGCACCTTC.

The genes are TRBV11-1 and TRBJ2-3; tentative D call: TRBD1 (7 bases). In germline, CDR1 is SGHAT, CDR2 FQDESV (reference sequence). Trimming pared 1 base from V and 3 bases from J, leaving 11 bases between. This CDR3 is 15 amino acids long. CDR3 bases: TGTGCCAGCAGCTTAGGCAGGGGGGAAACAGATACGCAGTATTTT. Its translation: CASSLGRGETDTQYF.

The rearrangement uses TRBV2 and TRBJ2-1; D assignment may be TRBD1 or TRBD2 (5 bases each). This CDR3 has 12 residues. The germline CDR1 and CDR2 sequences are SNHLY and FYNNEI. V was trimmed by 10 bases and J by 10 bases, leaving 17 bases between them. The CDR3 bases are TGTGCCACCAAGGTTGGGGGTGGAGAGCAGTTCTTC. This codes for CATKVGGGEQFF.

CDR3: CASSEHQVEQYV. In nucleotides, the CDR3 is TGTGCCAGCAGTGAACATCAGGTCGAGCAGTACGTC. The chain combines TRBV2 with TRBJ2-7, with unresolved D. The CDR3 runs to 12 residues. Trimming left V 2 bases short and J 6 bases short, with 8 bases between. Germline V CDR1 and CDR2: SNHLY, FYNNEI.